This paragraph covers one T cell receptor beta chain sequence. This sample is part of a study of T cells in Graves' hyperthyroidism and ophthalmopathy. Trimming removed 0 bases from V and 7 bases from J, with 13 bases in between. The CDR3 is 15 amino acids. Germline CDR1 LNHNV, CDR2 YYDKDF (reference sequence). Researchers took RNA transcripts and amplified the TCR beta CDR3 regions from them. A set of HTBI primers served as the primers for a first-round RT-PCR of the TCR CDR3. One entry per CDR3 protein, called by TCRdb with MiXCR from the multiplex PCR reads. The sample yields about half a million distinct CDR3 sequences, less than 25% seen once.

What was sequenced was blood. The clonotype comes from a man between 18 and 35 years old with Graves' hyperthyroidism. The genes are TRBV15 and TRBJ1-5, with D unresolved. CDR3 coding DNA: TGTGCCACCAGCAGAGATAAGAGGGATTCCCAGCCCCAGCATTTT. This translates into CATSRDKRDSQPQHF.